This passage covers 5 T cell receptor beta chains from one sample sequenced in a study of spatial heterogeneity in lung cancer. One entry per CDR3 protein results from TCRdb running MiXCR on the 5' RACE reads. The sample contains over 45,000 distinct CDR3 sequences, 12% of which appear only once. The time point was: blood at routine non-recurrence follow-up after resection. The sample consisted of PBMCs, taken at follow-up. The receptors come from a male donor with early-stage non-small cell lung cancer.

The sample holds many counts of this clonotype. This chain uses TRBV7-3 with TRBJ2-1, with 11 nucleotides matching TRBD2. The CDR3 runs to 12 residues. From germline, CDR1 is SGHTA and CDR2 FQGTGA. After removal of 4 bases from V and 16 bases from J, the junction contained 6 bases not matched to a gene. CDR3 amino acids: CASSSGGLAVFF. The CDR3 region has the DNA TGTGCCAGCAGCTCCGGGGGACTAGCGGTTTTCTTC.

This clonotype has ten or more counts. The chain couples TRBV5-6 to TRBJ1-6; tentative D call: TRBD1 (6 bases). CDR1 is SGHDT and CDR2 is YYEEEE in the germline V gene. This CDR3 is built from 15 residues. Trimming took 4 bases from V and 8 from J, leaving 16 bases between them. DNA for the CDR3: TGTGCCAGCAGCCTGGGGGCCCACGGGGATTCACCCCTCCACTTT. Residues: CASSLGAHGDSPLHF.

This clonotype was detected many times. The chain couples TRBV5-4 to TRBJ1-1, with 9 bases fitting TRBD1. This CDR3 spans 17 amino acids. V lost 2 bases, J lost 4 bases, and 12 bases stayed unmatched. CDR1 and CDR2 from the germline V gene are SGHNT and YYREEE (reference sequence). DNA of the CDR3: TGTGCCAGCAGCTTCCCCCGGGACAGGGTAGGGAGCACTGAAGCTTTCTTT. Its protein is CASSFPRDRVGSTEAFF. Complete variable domain (other parts from reference TRBV5-4 and TRBJ1-1): ETGVTQSPTHLIKTRGQQVTLRCSSQSGHNTVSWYQQALGQGPQFIFQYYREEENGRGNFPPRFSGLQFPNYSSELNVNALELDDSALYLCASSFPRDRVGSTEAFFGQGTRLTVV.

The chain carries TRBV4-2 and TRBJ2-7, with D maybe TRBD2 (7 bases). The CDR3 has 15 amino acids. Trimming shortened V by 1 base and J by 2 bases, and 12 bases separated the two germline ends. Per the germline V gene, CDR1 is LGHNA and CDR2 is YNFKEQ. This chain's CDR3 is CASSQARGLTYEQYF. The CDR3 nucleotides read TGTGCCAGCAGCCAAGCGCGGGGGCTGACCTACGAGCAGTACTTC.

The sample holds a few counts of this clonotype. V gene TRBV19 combines with J gene TRBJ2-1; D uncertain. Germline lookup yields CDR1 LNHDA and CDR2 SQIVND (reference sequence). The CDR3 contains 13 residues. V shed 2 bases and J shed 3 bases, with 5 bases lying between them. The CDR3 reads CASSISLYNEQFF. CDR3 DNA sequence: TGTGCCAGTAGTATAAGCCTCTACAATGAGCAGTTCTTC. Full variable domain (outside the CDR3, taken from reference TRBV19 and TRBJ2-1): DGGITQSPKYLFRKEGQNVTLSCEQNLNHDAMYWYRQDPGQGLRLIYYSQIVNDFQKGDIAEGYSVSREKKESFPLTVTSAQKNPTAFYLCASSISLYNEQFFGPGTRLTVL.